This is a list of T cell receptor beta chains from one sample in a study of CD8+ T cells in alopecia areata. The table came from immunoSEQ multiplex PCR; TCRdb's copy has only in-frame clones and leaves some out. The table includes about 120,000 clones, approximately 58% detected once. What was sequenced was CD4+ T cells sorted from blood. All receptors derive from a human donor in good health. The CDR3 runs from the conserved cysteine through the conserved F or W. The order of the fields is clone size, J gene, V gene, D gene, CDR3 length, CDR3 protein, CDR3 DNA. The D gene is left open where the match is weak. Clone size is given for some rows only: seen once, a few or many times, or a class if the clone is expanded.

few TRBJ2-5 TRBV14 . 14 CASSPQRVMGTQYF TGTGCCAGCAGCCCCCAAAGGGTAATGGGTACCCAGTACTTC
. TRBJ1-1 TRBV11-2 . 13 CASSLSRNTEAFF TGTGCCAGCAGCTTATCGCGGAACACTGAAGCTTTCTTT
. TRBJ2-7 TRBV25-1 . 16 CASSESSGGLSYEQYF TGTGCCAGCAGTGAATCTTCCGGGGGGCTCTCCTACGAGCAGTACTTC
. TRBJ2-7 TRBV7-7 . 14 CASSTKVWAYEQYF TGTGCCAGCAGCACGAAGGTGTGGGCCTACGAGCAGTACTTC
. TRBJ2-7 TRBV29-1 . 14 CSVSTGTSSYEQYF TGCAGCGTGTCTACAGGGACGAGCTCCTACGAGCAGTACTTC
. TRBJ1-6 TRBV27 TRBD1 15 CASSRGQVINSPLHF TGTGCCAGCAGTAGAGGACAGGTTATTAATTCACCCCTCCACTTT
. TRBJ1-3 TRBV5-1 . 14 CASSLEWVPGTGNF TGCGCCAGCAGCTTGGAGTGGGTACCCGGGACCGGGAATTTT
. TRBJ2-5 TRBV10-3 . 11 CAIGVEETQYF TGTGCCATCGGCGTGGAAGAGACCCAGTACTTC
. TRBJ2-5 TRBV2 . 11 CASRGGETQYF TGTGCCAGCCGGGGCGGTGAGACCCAGTACTTC
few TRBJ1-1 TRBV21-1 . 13 CASSPATTQGPGF TGTGCCAGCAGCCCCGCGACGACTCAGGGCCCTGGCTTT
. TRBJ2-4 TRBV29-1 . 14 CSVDGPSSKNIQYF TGCAGCGTTGATGGGCCTTCCTCCAAAAACATTCAGTACTTC
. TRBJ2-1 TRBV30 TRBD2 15 CAWSGTSGRYNEQFF TGTGCCTGGAGTGGAACTAGCGGCCGCTACAATGAGCAGTTCTTC
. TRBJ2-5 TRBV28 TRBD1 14 CASSRDRVRETQYF TGTGCCAGCAGCCGGGACAGGGTACGAGAGACCCAGTACTTC
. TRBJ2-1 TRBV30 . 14 CAWSVRLAGNEQFF TGTGCCTGGAGTGTTCGGCTAGCCGGCAATGAGCAGTTCTTC
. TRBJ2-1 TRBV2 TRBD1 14 CASSDGQGYNEQFF TGTGCCAGCAGTGATGGACAGGGCTACAATGAGCAGTTCTTC
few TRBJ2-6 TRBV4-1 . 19 CASSQDSTVRKSGANVLTF TGCGCCAGCAGCCAAGATTCCACAGTAAGGAAATCTGGGGCCAACGTCCTGACTTTC
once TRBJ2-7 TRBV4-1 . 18 CASSQTGVGTLTAYEQYF TGCGCCAGCAGCCAAACAGGGGTCGGGACTCTCACCGCCTACGAGCAGTACTTC
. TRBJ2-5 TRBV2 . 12 CASRPDGETQYF TGTGCCAGCAGACCAGACGGGGAGACCCAGTACTTC
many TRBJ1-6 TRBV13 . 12 CASRTTGSPLHF TGTGCCAGCAGAACAACGGGTTCACCCCTCCACTTT
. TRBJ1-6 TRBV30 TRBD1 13 CAWSGQGGPPLHF TGTGCCTGGAGCGGACAGGGTGGGCCACCCCTCCACTTT